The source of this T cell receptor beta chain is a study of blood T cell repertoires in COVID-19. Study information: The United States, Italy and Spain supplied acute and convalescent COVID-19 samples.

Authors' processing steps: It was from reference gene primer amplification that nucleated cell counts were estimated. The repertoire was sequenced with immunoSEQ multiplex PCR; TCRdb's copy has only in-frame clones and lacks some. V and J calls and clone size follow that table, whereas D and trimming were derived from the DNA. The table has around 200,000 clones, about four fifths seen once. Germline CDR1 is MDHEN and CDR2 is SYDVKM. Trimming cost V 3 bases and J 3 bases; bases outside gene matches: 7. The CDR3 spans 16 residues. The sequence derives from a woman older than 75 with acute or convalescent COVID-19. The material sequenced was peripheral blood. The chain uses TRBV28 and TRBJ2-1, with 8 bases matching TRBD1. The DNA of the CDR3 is TGTGCCAGCAGTTTCCAGGGGGCGGAAATCTACAATGAGCAGTTCTTC. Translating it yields CASSFQGAEIYNEQFF.